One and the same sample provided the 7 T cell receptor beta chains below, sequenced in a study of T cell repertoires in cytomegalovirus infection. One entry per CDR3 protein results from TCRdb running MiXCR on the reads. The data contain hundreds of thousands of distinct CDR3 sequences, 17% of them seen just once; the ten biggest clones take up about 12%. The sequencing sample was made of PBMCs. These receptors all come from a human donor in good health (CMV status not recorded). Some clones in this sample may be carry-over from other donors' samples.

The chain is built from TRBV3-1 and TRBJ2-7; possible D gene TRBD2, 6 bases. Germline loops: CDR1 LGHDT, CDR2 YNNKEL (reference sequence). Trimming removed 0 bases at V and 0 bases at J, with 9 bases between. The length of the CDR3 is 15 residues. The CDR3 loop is CASSQDWGDSYEQYF. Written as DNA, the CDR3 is TGTGCCAGCAGCCAAGATTGGGGGGACTCCTACGAGCAGTACTTC.

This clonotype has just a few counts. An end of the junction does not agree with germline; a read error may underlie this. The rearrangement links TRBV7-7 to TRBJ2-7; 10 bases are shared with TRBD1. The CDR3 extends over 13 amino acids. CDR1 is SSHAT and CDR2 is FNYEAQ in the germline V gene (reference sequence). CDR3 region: CASSRTGGDEQYF. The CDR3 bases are TGTGCTAGCAGCCGGACAGGGGGTGACGAGCAGTACTTC.

The CDR3 loop reads CATSRVGGGNIQYF. DNA of the CDR3: TGTGCCACCAGCAGAGTCGGGGGGGGAAACATTCAGTACTTC. The V call is TRBV15, the J call TRBJ2-4, with 8 bases fitting TRBD2. Germline trimming cut 1 base from V and 6 bases from J; bases unmatched to any gene: 2. In germline, CDR1 is LNHNV, CDR2 YYDKDF (reference sequence). This CDR3 region has 14 residues.

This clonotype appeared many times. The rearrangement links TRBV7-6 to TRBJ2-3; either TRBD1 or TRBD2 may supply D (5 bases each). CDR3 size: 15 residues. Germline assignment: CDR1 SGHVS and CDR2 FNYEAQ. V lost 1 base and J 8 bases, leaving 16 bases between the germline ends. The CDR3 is CASSLGLQGGSTQYF. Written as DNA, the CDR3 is TGTGCCAGCAGCTTAGGGCTTCAGGGTGGGAGTACGCAGTATTTT.

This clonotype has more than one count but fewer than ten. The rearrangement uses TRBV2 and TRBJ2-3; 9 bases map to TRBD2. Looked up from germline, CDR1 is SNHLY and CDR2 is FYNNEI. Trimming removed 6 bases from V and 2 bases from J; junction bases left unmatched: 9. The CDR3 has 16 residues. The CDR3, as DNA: TGTGCCAGCAGAAGCCCGGGACTAGCCCTCACAGATACGCAGTATTTT. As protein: CASRSPGLALTDTQYF.

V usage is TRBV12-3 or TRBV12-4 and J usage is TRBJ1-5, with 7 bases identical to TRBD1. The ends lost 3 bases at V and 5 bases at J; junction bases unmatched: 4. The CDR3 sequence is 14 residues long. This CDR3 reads CASSFSTGDQPQHF. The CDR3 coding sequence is TGTGCCAGCAGTTTCTCAACAGGGGATCAGCCCCAGCATTTT.

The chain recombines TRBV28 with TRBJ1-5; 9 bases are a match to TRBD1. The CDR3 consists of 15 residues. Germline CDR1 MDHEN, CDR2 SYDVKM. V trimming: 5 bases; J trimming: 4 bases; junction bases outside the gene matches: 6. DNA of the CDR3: TGTGCCAGCAGTCCCCCGGGACAGGGTAATCAGCCCCAGCATTTT. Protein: CASSPPGQGNQPQHF.